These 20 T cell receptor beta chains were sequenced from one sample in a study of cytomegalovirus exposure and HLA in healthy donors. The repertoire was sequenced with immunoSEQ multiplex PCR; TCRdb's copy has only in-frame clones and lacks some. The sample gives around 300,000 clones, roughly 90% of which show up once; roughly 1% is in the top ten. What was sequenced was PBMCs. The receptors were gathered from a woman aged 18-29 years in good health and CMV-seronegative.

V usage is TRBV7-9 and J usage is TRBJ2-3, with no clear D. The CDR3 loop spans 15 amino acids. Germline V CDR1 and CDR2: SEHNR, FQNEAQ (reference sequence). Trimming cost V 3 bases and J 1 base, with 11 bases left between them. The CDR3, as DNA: TGTGCCAGCAGCTTGGGTGCGGAACGCACAGATACGCAGTATTTT. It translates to CASSLGAERTDTQYF.

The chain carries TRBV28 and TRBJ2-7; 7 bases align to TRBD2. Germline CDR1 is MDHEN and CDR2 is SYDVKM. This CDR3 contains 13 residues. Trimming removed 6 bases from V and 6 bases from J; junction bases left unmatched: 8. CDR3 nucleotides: TGTGCCAGCAGAACCGGGGGGACGGGCGAGCAGTACTTC. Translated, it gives CASRTGGTGEQYF.

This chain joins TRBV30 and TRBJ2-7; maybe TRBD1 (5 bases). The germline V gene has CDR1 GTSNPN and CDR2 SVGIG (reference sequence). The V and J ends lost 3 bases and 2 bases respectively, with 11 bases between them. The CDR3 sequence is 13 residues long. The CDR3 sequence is CAWRGRAPYEQYF. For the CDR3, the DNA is TGTGCCTGGAGAGGCAGGGCCCCCTACGAGCAGTACTTC.

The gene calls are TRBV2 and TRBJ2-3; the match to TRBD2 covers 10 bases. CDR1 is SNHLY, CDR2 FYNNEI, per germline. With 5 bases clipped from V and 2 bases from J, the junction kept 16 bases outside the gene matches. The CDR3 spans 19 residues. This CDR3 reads CASSYEGGLAETYTDTQYF. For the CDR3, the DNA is TGTGCCAGCAGTTACGAGGGAGGACTAGCGGAGACTTACACAGATACGCAGTATTTT.

CDR3: CASSRQGARTEAFF. CDR3 DNA sequence: TGTGCCAGCAGTCGGCAGGGGGCGCGAACTGAAGCTTTCTTT. The V and J genes are TRBV28 and TRBJ1-1; 8 bases agree with TRBD1. The junction had 7 bases not matched to a gene; V was cut back by 5 bases and J by 5 bases. The CDR3 runs to 14 residues. Germline CDR1 and CDR2: MDHEN and SYDVKM.

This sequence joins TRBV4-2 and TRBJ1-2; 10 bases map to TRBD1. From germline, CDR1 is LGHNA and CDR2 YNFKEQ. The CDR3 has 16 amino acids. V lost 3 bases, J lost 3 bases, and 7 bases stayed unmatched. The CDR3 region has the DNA TGTGCCAGCAGCCAGCAAGCCGGGACAGGGGACTATGGCTACACCTTC. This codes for CASSQQAGTGDYGYTF.

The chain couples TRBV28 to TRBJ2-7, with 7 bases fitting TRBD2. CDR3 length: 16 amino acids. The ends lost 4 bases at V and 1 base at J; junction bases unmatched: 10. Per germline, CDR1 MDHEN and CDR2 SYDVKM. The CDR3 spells CASSSPYLAASYEQYF. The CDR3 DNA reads TGTGCCAGCAGTTCCCCTTATCTAGCGGCGTCCTACGAGCAGTACTTC. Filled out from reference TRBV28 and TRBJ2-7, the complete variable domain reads DVKVTQSSRYLVKRTGEKVFLECVQDMDHENMFWYRQDPGLGLRLIYFSYDVKMKEKGDIPEGYSVSREKKERFSLILESASTNQTSMYLCASSSPYLAASYEQYFGPGTRLTVT.

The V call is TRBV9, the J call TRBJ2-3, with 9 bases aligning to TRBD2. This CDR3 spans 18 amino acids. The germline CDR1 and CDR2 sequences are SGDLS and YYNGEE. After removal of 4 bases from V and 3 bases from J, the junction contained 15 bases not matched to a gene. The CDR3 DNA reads TGTGCCAGCAGCCGGACTAGCGCCACCACGAGCTATACAGATACGCAGTATTTT. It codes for CASSRTSATTSYTDTQYF. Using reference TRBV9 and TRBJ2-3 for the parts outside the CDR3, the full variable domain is DSGVTQTPKHLITATGQRVTLRCSPRSGDLSVYWYQQSLDQGLQFLIQYYNGEERAKGNILERFSAQQFPDLHSELNLSSLELGDSALYFCASSRTSATTSYTDTQYFGPGTRLTVL.

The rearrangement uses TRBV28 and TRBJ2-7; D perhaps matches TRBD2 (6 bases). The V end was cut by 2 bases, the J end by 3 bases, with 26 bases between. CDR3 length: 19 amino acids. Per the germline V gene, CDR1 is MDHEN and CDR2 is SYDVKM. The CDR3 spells CASSLRTTSPTPTGYEQYF. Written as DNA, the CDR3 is TGTGCCAGCAGTTTACGGACTACCTCTCCGACTCCTACGGGCTACGAGCAGTACTTC.

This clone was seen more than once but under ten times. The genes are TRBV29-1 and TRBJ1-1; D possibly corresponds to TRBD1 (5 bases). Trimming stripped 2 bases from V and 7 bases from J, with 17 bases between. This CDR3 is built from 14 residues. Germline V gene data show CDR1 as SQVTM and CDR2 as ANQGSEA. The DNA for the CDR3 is TGCAGCGTTGAACATCCTGATCGGAGGGGTGAAGCTTTCTTT. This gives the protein CSVEHPDRRGEAFF.

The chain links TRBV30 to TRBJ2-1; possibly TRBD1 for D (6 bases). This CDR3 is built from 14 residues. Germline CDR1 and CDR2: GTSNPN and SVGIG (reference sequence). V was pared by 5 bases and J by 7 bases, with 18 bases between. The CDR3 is CAWSTGIGLNEQFF. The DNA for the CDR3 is TGTGCCTGGTCTACAGGGATTGGCTTGAATGAGCAGTTCTTC.

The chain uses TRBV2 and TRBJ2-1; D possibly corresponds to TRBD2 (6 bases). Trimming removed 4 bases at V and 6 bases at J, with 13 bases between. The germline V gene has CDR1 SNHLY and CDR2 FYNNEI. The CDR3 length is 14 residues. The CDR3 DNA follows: TGTGCCAGCAGTGTCGGGGGAGATTTCAATGAGCAGTTCTTC. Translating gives CASSVGGDFNEQFF.

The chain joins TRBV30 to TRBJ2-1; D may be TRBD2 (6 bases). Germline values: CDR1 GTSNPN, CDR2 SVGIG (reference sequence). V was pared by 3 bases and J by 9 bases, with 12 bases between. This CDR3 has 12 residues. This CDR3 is CAWRPLAIEQFF. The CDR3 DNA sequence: TGTGCCTGGAGACCCCTAGCGATTGAGCAGTTCTTC.

In DNA form, the CDR3 reads TGCGCCAGCAGCCCCCGGGGAGGGTCGGGGTACGAGCAGTACTTC. Translating gives CASSPRGGSGYEQYF. The rearrangement links TRBV5-1 to TRBJ2-7; TRBD2 matches at 7 bases. The CDR3 is made up of 15 amino acids. The V gene end was trimmed by 4 bases and the J gene end by 4 bases; junction bases not matched to a gene: 11. Germline V gene lookup returns CDR1 SGHRS and CDR2 YFSETQ.

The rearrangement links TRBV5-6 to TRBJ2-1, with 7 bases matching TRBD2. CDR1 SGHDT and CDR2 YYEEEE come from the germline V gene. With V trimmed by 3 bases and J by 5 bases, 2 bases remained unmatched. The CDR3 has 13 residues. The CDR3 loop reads CASSSGTNNEQFF. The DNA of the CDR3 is TGTGCCAGCAGCTCCGGGACTAACAATGAGCAGTTCTTC.

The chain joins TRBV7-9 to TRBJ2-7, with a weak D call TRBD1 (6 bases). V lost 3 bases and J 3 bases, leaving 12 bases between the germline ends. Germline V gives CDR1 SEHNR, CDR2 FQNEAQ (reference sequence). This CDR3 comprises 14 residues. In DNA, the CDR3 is TGTGCCAGCAGCTTGTGGACAGAAAGCTACGAGCAGTACTTC. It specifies CASSLWTESYEQYF.

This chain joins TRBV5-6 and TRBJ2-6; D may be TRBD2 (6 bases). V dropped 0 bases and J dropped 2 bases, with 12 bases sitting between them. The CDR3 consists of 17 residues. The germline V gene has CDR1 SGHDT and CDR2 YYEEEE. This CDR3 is CASSLGLPGAGANVLTF. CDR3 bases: TGTGCCAGCAGCTTGGGACTACCGGGAGCTGGGGCCAACGTCCTGACTTTC.

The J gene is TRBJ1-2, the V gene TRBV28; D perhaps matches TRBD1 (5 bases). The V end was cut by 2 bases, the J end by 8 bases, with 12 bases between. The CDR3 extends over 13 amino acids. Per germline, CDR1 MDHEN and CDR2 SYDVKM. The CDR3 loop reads CASSLLRVGGYTF. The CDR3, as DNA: TGTGCCAGCAGTTTACTCAGGGTGGGGGGCTACACCTTC.

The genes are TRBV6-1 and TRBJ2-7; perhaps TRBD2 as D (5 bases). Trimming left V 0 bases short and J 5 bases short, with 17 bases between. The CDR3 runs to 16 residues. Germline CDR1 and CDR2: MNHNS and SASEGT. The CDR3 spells CASSEAPYSGYHEQYF. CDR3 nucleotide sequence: TGTGCCAGCAGTGAAGCCCCCTACTCGGGGTACCACGAGCAGTACTTC.

CDR3 amino acids: CASSVMGAPMNTEAFF. CDR3 nucleotide sequence: TGTGCCAGCTCCGTAATGGGCGCCCCTATGAACACTGAAGCTTTCTTT. This chain links TRBV5-6 with TRBJ1-1; D is unclear. CDR1 is SGHDT and CDR2 is YYEEEE in the germline V gene. There are 16 residues in the CDR3. With 7 bases removed from V and 0 bases from J, the gap between germline ends came to 19 bases.